This T cell receptor beta chain is from a study of OX40 agonist ivuxolimab in advanced cancers. Study-wide context: Ivuxolimab was delivered to patients intravenously every 2 weeks at doses spanning 0.01 to 10 mg/kg. Partial responses occurred in three patients (one hepatocellular carcinoma, two cutaneous melanoma).

For this clone: What it binds is unknown.

The germline gives CDR1 SGHVS, CDR2 FNYEAQ. The ends lost 10 bases at V and 4 bases at J; junction bases unmatched: 15. The length of the CDR3 is 17 residues. Study results and limitations: With doses of 0.1 to 3.0 mg/kg, CD4+ and CD8+ blood T cells had undergone clonal expansion by week 6. Mean expanded clone counts were higher in CD8+ than CD4+ T cells.

The method was immunoSEQ multiplex PCR; TCRdb's version includes in-frame clones alone and lacks a portion of them. The sample carries 60,000 to 75,000 clones, 80% to 95% recorded once. The starting material was CD4+ or CD8+ T cells sorted from blood, obtained in a trial of the OX40 agonist ivuxolimab. V and J are TRBV7-6 and TRBJ2-2; 10 bases are shared with TRBD2. The TCR comes from an adult with an advanced solid tumor such as melanoma, head and neck, liver or kidney cancer. This CDR3 is CAISGLAGAPGTGELFF. The DNA for the CDR3 is TGTGCCATCTCTGGGCTAGCGGGAGCCCCGGGCACCGGGGAGCTGTTTTTT. The full variable domain, with the rest looked up from reference TRBV7-6 and TRBJ2-2, is GAGVSQSPRYKVTKRGQDVALRCDPISGHVSLYWYRQALGQGPEFLTYFNYEAQQDKSGLPNDRFSAERPEGSISTLTIQRTEQRDSAMYRCAISGLAGAPGTGELFFGEGSRLTVL.